The present T cell receptor beta chain was sequenced within a study of radiation and T cells in renal cell carcinoma (dated by TCRdb to 2018 to 2020). At the level of the whole study: A total of around 53 samples underwent TCR beta sequencing, made up of about 25 tumors and about 27 peripheral blood samples. Across all 50 or so samples, several million unique CDR3 nucleotide sequences, encoding 2,658,974 unique CDR3 amino acid sequences, were identified. The final blood draw took place at 4 weeks after radiation, the same time as nephrectomy.

Relative to germline, V is 2 bases shorter and J is 6 bases shorter, with 10 bases between their ends. From its cysteine to its phenylalanine, the CDR3 spans 13 amino acids. Just the 39-base CDR3 DNA is kept, in frame starting at base 1. Based on the germline V gene (reference sequence), the CDR1 and CDR2 sequences are PRHDT and FYEKMQ. The immunoSEQ kit was used, according to the manufacturer's recommendations, to generate TCR beta libraries from genomic DNA. To prepare the libraries, a first multiplex PCR with proprietary primers was run, followed by a second PCR that added unique barcodes, and a bead cleanup was done after each round. Each sample batch included a kit-provided positive control reaction and a negative control reaction. The final libraries underwent checking on an Agilent 4200 TapeStation D1000 ScreenTape, volumetric pooling, and quantification by qPCR. Sequencing was performed on an Illumina NextSeq500 using a MidOutput 150-cycle cartridge, with 156 Read1 cycles, 15 Index1 cycles, and the kit custom primers. The pooled library was loaded at around 1 pM with approximately 18% PhiX control spiked in. Processing in the source paper ran as follows. Vendor-processed data were analyzed in R, and a clonotype was defined as all T cells sharing the same CDR3 nucleotide sequence. For clone abundance analyses, frequencies were normalized to the 10,000 most abundant clones per sample. Public T cell clones, which averaged fewer than five per sample, were excluded before analysis. Tumor-enriched and baseline blood-enriched clonotypes were defined by at least a 32-fold difference in abundance between compartments. Clonotypes expanded or contracted between blood time points were identified with a beta-binomial differential abundance model. Tumor-blood repertoire similarity was measured with the Baroni-Urbani and Buser coefficient, and group comparisons used two-tailed Wilcoxon tests in R. Not all clones reach the TCRdb copy of this immuneACCESS table, which keeps in-frame sequences only. Checked studies attribute under half of the gap to unresolved V genes and leave the rest unexplained. The V and J calls and the clone size are those of that table, but D and trimming were determined from the DNA. Present in this sample are some 150,000 clones, 80% to 90% of which were seen just once. The ten largest make up 17% of the sample.

The study at large found these results: Because the trial had a single-armed design, the trial could not examine how radiation dose or scheduling affected the TCR repertoire. No pretreatment tumor biopsies were available, so the baseline intratumoral presence of clonotypes could not be determined. Dynamics of the blood repertoire were not tracked past 4 weeks after treatment. Top tumor clonotypes rose in blood from baseline to 2 weeks post-radiation, then contracted by 4 weeks, suggesting transient expansion of tumor-resident clones.

The time point label here, explained by the study, means: blood 4 weeks post-SBRT, at nephrectomy. Sample treatment or condition, as interpreted from the label and publication: 15 Gy SBRT to primary tumor, nephrectomy 4 weeks later. Samples came from a clinical trial, in which primary renal cell carcinomas received 15 Gy stereotactic body radiation therapy followed by nephrectomy 4 weeks later. To follow tumor-enriched clonotypes, peripheral blood was collected serially from radiation-treated patients at baseline and again at 2 weeks and 4 weeks after SBRT. Every patient had renal cell carcinoma of clear cell pathology. The QIAamp DNA Blood Mini Kit (Qiagen) was used to prepare genomic DNA for TCR sequencing. Only samples passing all quality control checks were included in the analyses. This clone came up once. Its binding antigen is unknown. Base qualities were left out, and no much larger clone turns up one base away.

The sample was blood, taken from a patient whose treatment included radiotherapy and nephrectomy. The receptor chain draws on TRBV13 and TRBJ1-2, with the D gene not confidently named. The source of this sequence is a woman aged 50 to 65 with renal cell carcinoma. The DNA reads TGTGCCAGCAGCTTACGGGCCGGGCATGGCTACACCTTC. Its product reads: CASSLRAGHGYTF.